This T cell receptor beta chain was sequenced for a study of cytomegalovirus exposure and HLA in healthy donors. Across the whole study: Among the approximately 400 genotyped donors, approximately 82% were placed in the Caucasian-associated ancestry cluster.

60 Vbeta and 13 Jbeta primers were used in PCR. The protocol was immunoSEQ multiplex PCR, while the TCRdb copy is restricted to in-frame clones and leaves out a portion. The sample includes about 120,000 clones, roughly three fifths seen only once; the top ten take approximately 9.1%. CDR3 length equals 15 residues. Per the germline V gene, CDR1 is SGHDN and CDR2 is FVKESK. The V end lost 4 bases, the J end lost 0 bases, and 12 bases lay between the germline ends. Comments on this clone: No antigen is known for it.

Points from the study as a whole: Accurate HLA-A and HLA-B prediction from TCR beta sequences was reported for most subjects.

The TCR comes from a man aged 35-49 years in good health and CMV-seropositive. Specimen: PBMCs. The gene calls are TRBV14 and TRBJ1-2, with a tentative D call TRBD1 (5 bases). CDR3 region: CASSRGGLANYGYTF. CDR3 nucleotides: TGTGCCAGCAGCCGGGGGGGACTCGCTAACTATGGCTACACCTTC.